These T cell receptor beta chains were read from a single sample in a study of T cell responses to AZD1222 COVID-19 vaccine. The data were produced by immunoSEQ multiplex PCR, yet TCRdb's version contains in-frame clones alone and is incomplete. The table lists roughly 140,000 clones, 85% to 95% of them singletons. The specimen was peripheral blood, collected on day 0 of AZD1222 vaccination. The source of these receptors is an adult in good health. Both conserved end residues are part of each CDR3. A D gene is named only where the DNA matches it firmly. Not all rows give a size; the values are once, few, many and, for expanded clones, a class.

>TRBV27|.|once|TRBJ2-7
TGTGCCAGCAGTTTCGCCCCCGGGGTATTGGGCGAGCAGTACTTC
CASSFAPGVLGEQYF
>TRBV9|.|.|TRBJ1-2
TGTGCCAGCAGCGGGGGGACTAACTATGGCTACACCTTC
CASSGGTNYGYTF
>TRBV11-2|.|.|TRBJ2-5
TGTGCCAGCAGCTTAGATCGGGGGGAGACCCAGTACTTC
CASSLDRGETQYF
>TRBV5-1|TRBD1|.|TRBJ2-6
TGCGCCAGCAGCTTGACAGGGGACTCTGGGGCCAACGTCCTGACTTTC
CASSLTGDSGANVLTF
>TRBV5-4|TRBD1|.|TRBJ2-5
TGTGCCAGCAGCCAGACAGGGTCTTCAGAGACCCAGTACTTC
CASSQTGSSETQYF
>TRBV3-1/TRBV3-2|.|.|TRBJ1-3
TGTGCCAGCAGCCAAGGGACAGCCATTGGAAACACCATATATTTT
CASSQGTAIGNTIYF
>TRBV6-5|TRBD1|.|TRBJ1-1
TGTGCCAGCAGCTTACAGGGGGTTGAGACTGAAGCTTTCTTT
CASSLQGVETEAFF
>TRBV3-1/TRBV3-2|.|few|TRBJ2-3
TGTGCCAGCAGCCATGGGGAAAGGTCGGCGGATACGCAGTATTTT
CASSHGERSADTQYF
>TRBV6-5|.|.|TRBJ1-2
TGTGCCAGCAGCTCTGGGGGTGGCTACACCTTC
CASSSGGGYTF
>TRBV6-5|.|.|TRBJ1-1
TGTGCCAGCAGATTACAGGGCGTTAGCGCTGAAGCTTTCTTT
CASRLQGVSAEAFF
>TRBV30|.|.|TRBJ1-1
TGTGCCTGGAGGGGTAGGGGTGGTCTGAACACTGAAGCTTTCTTT
CAWRGRGGLNTEAFF
>TRBV7-3|.|.|TRBJ1-1
TGTGCCAGCAGCTTGGATGGGAGGACTGAAGCTTTCTTT
CASSLDGRTEAFF
>TRBV19|TRBD1|.|TRBJ1-6
TGTGCCAGTAGTATAATCGGGGGACAGGGGGCACAGTCACCCCTCCACTTT
CASSIIGGQGAQSPLHF
>TRBV7-2|TRBD1|.|TRBJ1-2
TGTGCCAGCAGCCCCCGGACAGGGATTAACTATGGCTACACCTTC
CASSPRTGINYGYTF
>TRBV7-6|.|.|TRBJ2-3
TGTGCCAGTGGGGGATCGACAGGAGGAACCGATACGCAGTATTTT
CASGGSTGGTDTQYF
>TRBV6-5|.|once|TRBJ2-7
TGTGCCAGCTCGGTGAAGGGTATTGCCTACGAGCAGTACTTC
CASSVKGIAYEQYF
>TRBV9|TRBD1|.|TRBJ1-1
TGTGCCAGCAGCGTAGACCTACAGGGGAGCACTGAAGCTTTCTTT
CASSVDLQGSTEAFF